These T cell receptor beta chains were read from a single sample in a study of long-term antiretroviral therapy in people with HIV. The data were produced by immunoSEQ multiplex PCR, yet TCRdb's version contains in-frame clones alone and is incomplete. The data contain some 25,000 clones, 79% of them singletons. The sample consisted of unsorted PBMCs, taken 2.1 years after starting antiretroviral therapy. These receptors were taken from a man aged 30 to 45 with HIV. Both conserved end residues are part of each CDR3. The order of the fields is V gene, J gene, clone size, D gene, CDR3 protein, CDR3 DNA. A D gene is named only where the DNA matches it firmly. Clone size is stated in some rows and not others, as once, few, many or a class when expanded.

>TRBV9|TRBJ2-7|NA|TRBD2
CASSALAGAGEQYF
TGTGCCAGCAGCGCACTAGCGGGAGCGGGTGAGCAGTACTTC
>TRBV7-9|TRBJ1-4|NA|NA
CASSFGRKRNEKLFF
TGTGCCAGCAGCTTCGGACGGAAGAGAAATGAAAAACTGTTTTTT
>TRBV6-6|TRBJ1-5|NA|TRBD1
CASSTLGTGSNQPQHF
TGTGCCAGCAGTACCCTGGGGACAGGCTCCAATCAGCCCCAGCATTTT
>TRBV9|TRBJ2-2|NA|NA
CASSSLDMNTGELFF
TGTGCCAGCAGCTCCTTGGACATGAACACCGGGGAGCTGTTTTTT
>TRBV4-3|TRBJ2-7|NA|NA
CASSRDLPSSYEQYF
TGCGCCAGCAGCCGGGATCTCCCGAGCTCCTACGAGCAGTACTTC
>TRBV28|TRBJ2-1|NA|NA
CASSLAEGSYNEQFF
TGTGCCAGCAGTTTAGCGGAGGGCTCCTACAATGAGCAGTTCTTC
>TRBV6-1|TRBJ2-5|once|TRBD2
CASSVAGEVETQYF
TGTGCCAGCAGTGTAGCGGGAGAGGTGGAGACCCAGTACTTC
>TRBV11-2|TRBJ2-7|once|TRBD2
CASSPGWGGEQYF
TGTGCCAGCAGCCCCGGGTGGGGGGGCGAGCAGTACTTC
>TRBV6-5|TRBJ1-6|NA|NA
CASSYGWESNPPLHF
TGTGCCAGCAGTTACGGTTGGGAATCTAATCCACCCCTCCACTTT
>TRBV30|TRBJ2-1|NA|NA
CAWDTGQINEQFF
TGTGCCTGGGACACAGGTCAAATCAATGAGCAGTTCTTC
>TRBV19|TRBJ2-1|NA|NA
CASTGGGNEQFF
TGTGCCAGTACCGGTGGAGGGAATGAGCAGTTCTTC
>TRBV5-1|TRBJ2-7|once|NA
CASSLGQGLSYEQYF
TGCGCCAGCAGCTTGGGGCAGGGGTTATCCTACGAGCAGTACTTC
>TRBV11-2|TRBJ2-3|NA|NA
CASSKGLGTDTQYF
TGTGCCAGCAGCAAGGGACTTGGCACAGATACGCAGTATTTT
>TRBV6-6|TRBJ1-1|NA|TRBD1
CASSPWTGKNTEAFF
TGTGCCAGCAGCCCATGGACAGGGAAGAACACTGAAGCTTTCTTT
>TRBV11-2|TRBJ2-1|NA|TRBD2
CASSLGRGRVNEQFF
TGTGCCAGCAGCTTAGGACGCGGGAGGGTGAATGAGCAGTTCTTC
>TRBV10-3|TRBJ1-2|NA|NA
CAIKQYQEETYYGYTF
TGTGCCATCAAACAGTATCAGGAGGAAACCTACTATGGCTACACCTTC
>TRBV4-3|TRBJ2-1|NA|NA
CASSQVGAGDVNEQFF
TGCGCCAGCAGCCAAGTGGGGGCGGGGGATGTGAATGAGCAGTTCTTC
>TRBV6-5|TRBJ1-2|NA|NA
CATSRGTNYGYTF
TGTGCCACCAGCCGGGGGACGAACTATGGCTACACCTTC
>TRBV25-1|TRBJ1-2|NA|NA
CASSDYYGYTF
TGTGCCAGCAGTGATTACTATGGCTACACCTTC
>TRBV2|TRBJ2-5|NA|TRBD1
CASSFRDRKQETQYF
TGTGCCAGCAGCTTCCGGGACAGAAAACAAGAGACCCAGTACTTC
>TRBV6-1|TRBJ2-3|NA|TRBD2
CASSSSGGAPDTQYF
TGTGCCAGCAGTTCAAGCGGGGGGGCCCCCGATACGCAGTATTTT
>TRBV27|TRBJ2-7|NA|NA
CASRRGDGYEQYF
TGTGCCAGCAGGCGTGGGGACGGCTACGAGCAGTACTTC
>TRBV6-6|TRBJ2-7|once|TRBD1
CASRTGSSYEQYF
TGTGCCAGCAGGACAGGGAGCTCCTACGAGCAGTACTTC
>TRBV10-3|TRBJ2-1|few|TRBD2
CAISESMASGDYNEQFF
TGTGCCATCAGTGAGTCGATGGCTAGCGGGGACTACAATGAGCAGTTCTTC
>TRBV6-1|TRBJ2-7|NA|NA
CASSEGLGRTTYEQYF
TGTGCCAGCAGTGAGGGTTTAGGACGGACAACCTACGAGCAGTACTTC
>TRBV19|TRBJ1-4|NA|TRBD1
CASSIPDRDPKKLFF
TGTGCCAGTAGTATTCCCGACAGGGACCCGAAAAAACTGTTTTTT
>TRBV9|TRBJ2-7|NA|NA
CASSQHRGSPSYEQYF
TGTGCCAGCAGCCAGCACCGGGGCTCCCCCTCCTACGAGCAGTACTTC
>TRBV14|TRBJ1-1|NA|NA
CASSQDEGGIDTEAFF
TGTGCCAGCAGCCAAGATGAGGGAGGGATTGACACTGAAGCTTTCTTT
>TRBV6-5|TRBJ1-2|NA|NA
CASRTGDYGYTF
TGTGCCAGCCGGACCGGGGACTATGGCTACACCTTC
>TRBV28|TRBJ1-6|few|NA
CASNWGGVVKSPLHF
TGTGCCAGCAACTGGGGCGGGGTGGTGAAGTCACCCCTCCACTTT
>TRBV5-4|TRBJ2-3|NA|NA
CASSIPRQSITDTQYF
TGTGCCAGCAGCATACCGAGGCAGAGTATCACAGATACGCAGTATTTT
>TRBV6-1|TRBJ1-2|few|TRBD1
CASIGGQGNYGYTF
TGTGCCAGCATAGGGGGACAGGGTAACTATGGCTACACCTTC
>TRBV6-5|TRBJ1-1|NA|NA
CASSYRGRNTEAFF
TGTGCCAGCAGTTACAGGGGCCGGAACACTGAAGCTTTCTTT
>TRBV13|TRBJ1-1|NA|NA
CASSLNGVEAFF
TGTGCCAGCAGCTTAAACGGGGTAGAAGCTTTCTTT
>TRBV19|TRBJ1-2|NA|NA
CASRGLGEGYTF
TGTGCCAGTAGAGGGTTGGGGGAAGGCTACACCTTC
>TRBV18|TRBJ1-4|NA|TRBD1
CASSPRTGVGQDEKLFF
TGTGCCAGCTCACCAAGGACAGGGGTGGGCCAAGATGAAAAACTGTTTTTT
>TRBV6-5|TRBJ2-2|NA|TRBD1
CASSYSRQGITGELFF
TGTGCCAGCAGTTACTCGAGACAGGGGATCACCGGGGAGCTGTTTTTT
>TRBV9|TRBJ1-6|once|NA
CASSVGGPNSPLHF
TGTGCCAGCAGCGTTGGGGGGCCTAATTCACCCCTCCACTTT
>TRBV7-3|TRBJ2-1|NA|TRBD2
CASSLREGLYLEQFF
TGTGCCAGCAGCCTAAGGGAGGGACTATACCTTGAGCAGTTCTTC
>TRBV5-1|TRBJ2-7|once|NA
CASSLSASYEQYF
TGCGCCAGCAGCTTATCAGCCTCCTACGAGCAGTACTTC
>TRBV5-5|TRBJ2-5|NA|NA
CASSGGGSLETQYF
TGTGCCAGCAGCGGAGGGGGGAGTTTAGAGACCCAGTACTTC
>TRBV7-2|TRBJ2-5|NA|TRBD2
CASSPKLAGGAETQYF
TGTGCCAGCAGCCCCAAACTAGCGGGGGGAGCGGAGACCCAGTACTTC
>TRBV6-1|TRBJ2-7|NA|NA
CASEEHYEQYF
TGTGCCAGCGAAGAGCACTACGAGCAGTACTTC
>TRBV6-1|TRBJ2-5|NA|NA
CASSEVTARQETQYF
TGTGCCAGCAGTGAAGTAACGGCCCGGCAGGAGACCCAGTACTTC
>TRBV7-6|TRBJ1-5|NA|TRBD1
CASSSGQGFQPQHF
TGTGCCAGCAGCTCAGGACAGGGGTTTCAGCCCCAGCATTTT
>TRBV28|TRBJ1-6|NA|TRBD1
CASSPGGTGRNSPLHF
TGTGCCAGCAGCCCGGGAGGGACAGGGAGAAATTCACCCCTCCACTTT
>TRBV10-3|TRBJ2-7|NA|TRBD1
CAISEPGQGRYEQYF
TGTGCCATCAGTGAGCCCGGACAGGGGCGCTACGAGCAGTACTTC
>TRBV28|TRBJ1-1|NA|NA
CASNPQGGKYTEAFF
TGTGCCAGCAACCCTCAAGGGGGGAAATACACTGAAGCTTTCTTT
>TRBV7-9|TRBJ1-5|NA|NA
CASSLATTSNQPQHF
TGTGCCAGCAGCTTAGCGACGACAAGCAATCAGCCCCAGCATTTT
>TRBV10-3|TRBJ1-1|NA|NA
CAIAAAMNTEAFF
TGTGCCATCGCGGCAGCCATGAACACTGAAGCTTTCTTT
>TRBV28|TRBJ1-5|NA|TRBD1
CASSLRQGGQPQHF
TGTGCCAGCAGTTTGAGACAGGGAGGGCAGCCCCAGCATTTT
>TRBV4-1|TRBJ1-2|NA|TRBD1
CASSQDPGTGAYYGYTF
TGCGCCAGCAGCCAAGATCCCGGGACAGGGGCCTACTATGGCTACACCTTC